The 20 T cell receptor beta chains below were found in one sample sequenced in a study of T cells after somatic rescue of genetic block. Measured with immunoSEQ multiplex PCR; TCRdb has only the in-frame clones, and not every one. This sample has thousands of clones, with 80% found just once. Sequences were obtained from peripheral blood mononuclear cells (PBMCs). The receptors shown here come from a boy younger than 18.

The DNA of the CDR3 is TGCGCCAGCAGCCGATTAGGGGGGAAGAACACTGAAGCTTTCTTT. Protein product: CASSRLGGKNTEAFF. This chain uses TRBV4-1 with TRBJ1-1, with a weak D call TRBD1 (6 bases). CDR3 length: 15 residues. Trimming shortened V by 4 bases and J by 1 base, and 13 bases separated the two germline ends. The germline V gene has CDR1 MGHRA and CDR2 YSYEKL.

The chain's CDR3 is CASSLGLRGHVDTQYF. The CDR3 coding sequence is TGTGCCAGCAGCTTAGGTCTGAGGGGGCACGTAGATACGCAGTATTTT. The chain recombines TRBV7-8 with TRBJ2-3; 7 nucleotides align to TRBD1. The CDR3 consists of 16 residues. The germline gives CDR1 SGHVS, CDR2 FQNEAQ. Unmatched junction bases numbered 9, after V lost 1 base and J lost 5 bases.

This clone was seen a few times. The V call is TRBV13, the J call TRBJ1-1; 7 bases match TRBD1. Germline lookup yields CDR1 PRHDT and CDR2 FYEKMQ (reference sequence). The CDR3 contains 12 residues. Unmatched junction bases numbered 3, after V lost 5 bases and J lost 6 bases. The CDR3 region has the DNA TGTGCCAGCAGCGAAGGACAGGCTGAAGCTTTCTTT. Translated: CASSEGQAEAFF. The complete variable domain, with remaining parts taken from reference TRBV13 and TRBJ1-1, reads AAGVIQSPRHLIKEKRETATLKCYPIPRHDTVYWYQQGPGQDPQFLISFYEKMQSDKGSIPDRFSAQQFSDYHSELNMSSLELGDSALYFCASSEGQAEAFFGQGTRLTVV.

The rearrangement joins TRBV18 to TRBJ2-7; a possible D gene is TRBD1 (5 bases). Germline V lookup: CDR1 KGHSH, CDR2 LQKENI. V lost 5 bases and J 2 bases, leaving 10 bases between the germline ends. The CDR3 consists of 13 residues. CDR3 sequence reads: CASSSGWAYEQYF. CDR3 bases: TGTGCCAGCTCATCAGGGTGGGCCTACGAGCAGTACTTC. The full variable domain, in which reference TRBV18 and TRBJ2-7 provide the parts outside the CDR3, is NAGVMQNPRHLVRRRGQEARLRCSPMKGHSHVYWYRQLPEEGLKFMVYLQKENIIDESGMPKERFSAEFPKEGPSILRIQQVVRGDSAAYFCASSSGWAYEQYFGPGTRLTVT.

The CDR3 region is CASSLGSWDLASGNTIYF. DNA of the CDR3: TGCGCCAGCAGCTTGGGCAGTTGGGACCTTGCCTCTGGAAACACCATATATTTT. The chain employs TRBV5-1 and TRBJ1-3, with D tentatively TRBD1 (5 bases). Germline V gives CDR1 SGHRS, CDR2 YFSETQ. The CDR3 spans 18 residues. The V end lost 0 bases, the J end lost 0 bases, and 16 bases lay between the germline ends.

The chain uses TRBV29-1 and TRBJ2-1; TRBD2 aligns across 11 bases. This CDR3 is built from 15 residues. The trim removed 5 bases at V and 10 bases at J, leaving 13 bases unmatched. Germline V lookup: CDR1 SQVTM, CDR2 ANQGSEA. The CDR3 loop is CSVPTSGGPTREQFF. CDR3 nucleotides: TGCAGCGTTCCAACTAGCGGGGGACCCACAAGGGAGCAGTTCTTC.

The V call is TRBV7-2, the J call TRBJ1-5; 10 bases agree with TRBD1. Looked up from germline, CDR1 is SGHTA and CDR2 is FQGNSA. This CDR3 region has 16 residues. Germline trimming cut 5 bases from V and 2 bases from J; bases unmatched to any gene: 6. The DNA of the CDR3 is TGTGCCAGCAGCCAAGAGACAGGGGGCGGCAATCAGCCCCAGCATTTT. Translating it yields CASSQETGGGNQPQHF.

The gene calls are TRBV14 and TRBJ2-3; 13 bases are shared with TRBD2. This CDR3 has 18 amino acids. Looked up from germline, CDR1 is SGHDN and CDR2 is FVKESK. Trimming cost V 4 bases and J 0 bases; bases outside gene matches: 7. CDR3 residues: CASSLTSGRAASTDTQYF. CDR3 DNA sequence: TGTGCCAGCAGCCTAACTAGCGGGAGGGCCGCTAGCACAGATACGCAGTATTTT.

The chain recombines TRBV7-8 with TRBJ2-3; 10 positions agree with TRBD2. The V gene's germline CDR1 is SGHVS and CDR2 FQNEAQ. Trimming cost V 5 bases and J 1 base; bases outside gene matches: 12. The CDR3 covers 18 residues. CDR3 nucleotides: TGTGCCAGCAGCCCCCTGACACCTAGCGGGGGAGGCACAGATACGCAGTATTTT. Its translation is CASSPLTPSGGGTDTQYF.

This chain uses TRBV7-2 with TRBJ1-5; D remains ambiguous. Germline CDR1 reads SGHTA; CDR2 reads FQGNSA. CDR3 length equals 14 residues. V lost 5 bases and J lost 0, with 8 bases in between. CDR3 bases: TGTGCCAGCAGCCTGACCTATAGCAATCAGCCCCAGCATTTT. This sequence encodes CASSLTYSNQPQHF.

This sequence joins TRBV9 and TRBJ2-1; maybe TRBD1 (6 bases). The V gene's germline CDR1 is SGDLS and CDR2 YYNGEE. The length of the CDR3 is 14 residues. V was trimmed by 6 bases and J by 5 bases, leaving 15 bases between them. CDR3 DNA sequence: TGTGCCAGCAAGGGGGACAACCTAGACAATGAGCAGTTCTTC. It encodes CASKGDNLDNEQFF.

The V gene is TRBV7-9, the J gene TRBJ1-4; D is perhaps TRBD1 (5 bases). Germline CDR1 reads SEHNR; CDR2 reads FQNEAQ (reference sequence). This CDR3 spans 14 amino acids. The V end lost 3 bases, the J end lost 7 bases, and 12 bases lay between the germline ends. The CDR3 here is CASSFPGLPEKLFF. CDR3 bases: TGTGCCAGCAGCTTCCCGGGGCTTCCTGAAAAACTGTTTTTT.

The sample holds one count of this clone. The rearrangement links TRBV4-3 to TRBJ1-2; the D gene is possibly TRBD1 (5 bases). V lost 1 base and J lost 6, with 12 bases in between. The CDR3 runs to 14 residues. Germline values: CDR1 LGHNA, CDR2 YSLEER. The CDR3 here is CASSQVTQAHGYTF. The DNA of the CDR3 is TGCGCCAGCAGCCAAGTTACACAGGCGCATGGCTACACCTTC.

The chain is built from TRBV7-9 and TRBJ2-7; D unclear. Trimming removed 4 bases at V and 1 base at J, with 14 bases between. CDR3 size: 15 residues. Looked up from germline, CDR1 is SEHNR and CDR2 is FQNEAQ (reference sequence). In DNA, the CDR3 is TGTGCCAGCAGCTCTACGCCTTTAGGATCCTACGAGCAGTACTTC. Translated: CASSSTPLGSYEQYF.

The chain has TRBV5-1 and TRBJ2-1; 8 nucleotides line up with TRBD2. V gave up 0 bases and J gave up 4 bases; unmatched junction bases: 9. The CDR3 is 17 residues long. Germline values: CDR1 SGHRS, CDR2 YFSETQ. The CDR3 sequence: CASSLEIAGLDYNEQFF. The CDR3 nucleotides read TGCGCCAGCAGCTTGGAAATAGCGGGGCTAGATTACAATGAGCAGTTCTTC.

V and J are TRBV2 and TRBJ1-3; TRBD1 aligns across 7 bases. After removal of 6 bases from V and 0 bases from J, the junction contained 5 bases not matched to a gene. The CDR3 totals 15 residues. The V gene's germline CDR1 is SNHLY and CDR2 FYNNEI. CDR3 DNA sequence: TGTGCCAGCAGAGATACAGGGGCCTCTGGAAACACCATATATTTT. Amino acids: CASRDTGASGNTIYF. Full variable domain (rest looked up from reference TRBV2 and TRBJ1-3): EPEVTQTPSHQVTQMGQEVILRCVPISNHLYFYWYRQILGQKVEFLVSFYNNEISEKSEIFDDQFSVERPDGSNFTLKIRSTKLEDSAMYFCASRDTGASGNTIYFGEGSWLTVV.

J is TRBJ2-7 and V is TRBV4-3; D gene uncertain. V was clipped by 1 base and J by 0 bases, with 7 bases between them. Germline V lookup: CDR1 LGHNA, CDR2 YSLEER. This CDR3 is built from 14 residues. CDR3: CASSQGHYSYEQYF. The CDR3 DNA reads TGCGCCAGCAGCCAAGGGCACTACTCCTACGAGCAGTACTTC.

V and J are TRBV6-1 and TRBJ1-2; D perhaps matches TRBD1 (5 bases). Trimming took off 2 bases at V and 2 bases at J, with 18 bases between the two ends. The CDR3 has 17 amino acids. Germline V lookup: CDR1 MNHNS, CDR2 SASEGT. In DNA form, the CDR3 reads TGTGCCAGCAGTGAATTGGAGATATTGAGGGGAAACTATGGCTACACCTTC. This translates into CASSELEILRGNYGYTF.

The chain uses TRBV4-3 and TRBJ2-3, with 8 bases aligning to TRBD2. The CDR3 has 18 residues. Germline V gene sequence: CDR1 LGHNA, CDR2 YSLEER. V lost 1 base and J lost 1; bases outside the gene matches: 10. The CDR3, as DNA: TGCGCCAGCAGCCAAGCTATATATAGCGGGAAACGCACAGATACGCAGTATTTT. It is translated as CASSQAIYSGKRTDTQYF.

This sequence joins TRBV19 and TRBJ1-2, with D possibly being TRBD1 (6 bases). The CDR3 covers 15 residues. Germline lookup yields CDR1 LNHDA and CDR2 SQIVND (reference sequence). The V gene lost 5 bases and the J gene lost 2 bases, with 15 bases spanning the gap. The CDR3 loop is CASSAPRQANYGYTF. In DNA form, the CDR3 reads TGTGCCAGTAGTGCGCCCCGACAGGCGAACTATGGCTACACCTTC.